This record looks at one T cell receptor (beta chain) sequence and its context. Its antigen has not been determined. Qualities for individual bases were not recorded, and no much larger clone is one base off. These data are taken from a study of blood T cell repertoires in COVID-19 (dated by TCRdb to 2018 to 2020). Describing the broader study: The collaborator samples originated in the United States, Italy and Spain and spanned the acute and convalescent phases of COVID-19. A freely available public database, intended as a resource for researchers studying the immune response to SARS-CoV-2, is where the repertoires were released. Where available, HLA class I and class II types were taken from metadata supplied by the sample provider and were not determined by assay-based typing. The dataset comprised deeply sampled blood TCRbeta repertoires from subjects exposed to, actively infected with, or recovered from COVID-19. The prospective study material was composed of cDNA or gDNA derived from T cells, B-cell-depleted T cells, or PBMCs. A de-identified subject ID, COVID-19 status, age in years and sex were almost always included in the sample metadata. The samples were drawn from the first 160 participants of the ongoing ImmuneRACE study and from more than 1,000 subjects provided by 6 global collaborators.

The collaborating institutions used their own protocols to collect whole blood in K2EDTA tubes. For TCRbeta analysis, collaborator samples were shipped as frozen whole blood, as isolated PBMCs, or as DNA extracted from either sample type. TCRbeta CDR3 regions were amplified from genomic DNA by means of the immunoSEQ Assay, a bias-controlled multiplex PCR. The original pipeline was this. Within the assay, amplification of reference gene primers was used to estimate how many nucleated cells each sample contained. To quantify the absolute abundance of each unique TCRbeta CDR3 rearrangement, sequence reads were collapsed and filtered. For each sample, productive Simpson clonality was calculated by taking the square root of Simpson's diversity index across productive rearrangements. The immuneACCESS repertoire file appears here via TCRdb, limited to in-frame rearrangements. These files lack a portion of the clones; in checked studies, under half of the deficit traces to unresolved V genes, and the cause of the others is not known. V and J calls and clone size come straight from that table; D and trimming were deduced from the DNA. In this sample the table shows approximately 96,000 clones, about 84% of which occur a single time. The top ten constitute around 10% of the sample.

Summary of the overall study and its limitations: The quantity of clinical and demographic metadata differed by source and by participant and was supplied without curation.

The sample comprised peripheral blood. This sequence was found in a woman of 80 years or more with acute or convalescent COVID-19.

The nucleotide sequence reads TGTGCCAGCAGTTTATCGTCATGGCCCACAGATACGCAGTATTTT. This is translated as CASSLSSWPTDTQYF. The receptor chain draws on TRBV27 and TRBJ2-3, with the D gene too uncertain to name. Between the V and J ends, shortened by 0 bases and 2 bases respectively, the junction contains 9 bases. The germline V gene (reference sequence) yields MNHEY for CDR1 and SMNVEV for CDR2. The CDR3 covers 15 residues, taking in both the cysteine and the phenylalanine. Only CDR3 DNA remains: 45 bases, in frame from the first base.